This T cell receptor (beta chain) was observed in a study of response to subunit inactivated influenza vaccine. TCRdb reanalysed the RT-PCR reads using MiXCR and keeps one entry per CDR3 protein. The table has 800,000 or so distinct CDR3 sequences, less than 25% seen once. Study findings and constraints: The authors offered the suggestion that each seasonal influenza vaccination recruits few new T cells.

Between the trimmed V and J ends, which lost 0 bases and 3 bases, there was a span of 9 bases. This CDR3 contains 15 residues. Germline V lookup: CDR1 MNHEY, CDR2 SVGAGI. On this clonotype itself: Its antigen is as yet unknown.

The receptor was derived from a man aged 45 to 65 who received an inactivated influenza vaccine. The material sequenced was PBMCs from blood, taken roughly 5 days after vaccination. V is TRBV6-5 and J is TRBJ2-1; D is possibly TRBD1 (5 bases). Written as DNA, the CDR3 is TGTGCCAGCAGTTACTCAGGGGTAGGCTACAATGAGCAGTTCTTC. The encoded protein is CASSYSGVGYNEQFF.